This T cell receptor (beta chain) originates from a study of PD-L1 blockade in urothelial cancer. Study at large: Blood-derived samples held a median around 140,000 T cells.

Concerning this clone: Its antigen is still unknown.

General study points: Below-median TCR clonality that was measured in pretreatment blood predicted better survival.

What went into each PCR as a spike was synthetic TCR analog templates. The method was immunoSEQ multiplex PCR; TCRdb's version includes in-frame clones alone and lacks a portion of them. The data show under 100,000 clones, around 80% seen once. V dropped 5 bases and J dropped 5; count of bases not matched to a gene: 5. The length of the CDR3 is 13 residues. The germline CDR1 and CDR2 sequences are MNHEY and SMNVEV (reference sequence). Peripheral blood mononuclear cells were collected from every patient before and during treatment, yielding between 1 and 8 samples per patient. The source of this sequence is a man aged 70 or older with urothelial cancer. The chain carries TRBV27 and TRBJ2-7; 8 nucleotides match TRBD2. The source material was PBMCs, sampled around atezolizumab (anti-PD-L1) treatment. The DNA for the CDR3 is TGTGCCAGCAGTCGACTAGCGCGGGACGAGCAGTACTTC. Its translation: CASSRLARDEQYF.